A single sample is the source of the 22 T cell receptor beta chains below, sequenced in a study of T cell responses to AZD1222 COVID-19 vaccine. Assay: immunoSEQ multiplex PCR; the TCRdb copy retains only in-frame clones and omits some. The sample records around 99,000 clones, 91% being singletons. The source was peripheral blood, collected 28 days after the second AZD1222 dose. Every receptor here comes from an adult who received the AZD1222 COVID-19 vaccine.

The CDR3 sequence is CASSVVGGFDEKLFF. CDR3 sequence (DNA): TGTGCCAGCAGCGTAGTGGGGGGGTTCGATGAAAAACTGTTTTTT. The V call is TRBV9, the J call TRBJ1-4; a possible D gene is TRBD1 (5 bases). Germline V CDR1 and CDR2: SGDLS, YYNGEE. V was pared by 0 bases and J by 6 bases, with 12 bases between. The CDR3 runs 15 residues.

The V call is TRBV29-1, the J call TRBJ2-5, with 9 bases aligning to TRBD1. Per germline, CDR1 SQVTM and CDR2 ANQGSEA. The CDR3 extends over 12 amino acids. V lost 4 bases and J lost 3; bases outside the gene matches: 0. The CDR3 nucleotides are TGCAGCGTTGGGACAGGGGAAGAGACCCAGTACTTC. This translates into CSVGTGEETQYF.

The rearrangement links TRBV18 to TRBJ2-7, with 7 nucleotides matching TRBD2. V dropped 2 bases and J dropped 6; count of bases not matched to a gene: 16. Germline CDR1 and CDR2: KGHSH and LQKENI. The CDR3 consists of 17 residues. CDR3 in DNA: TGTGCCAGCTCACCAGCTAGCGGCTACAAAACTCTAGCCGAGCAGTACTTC. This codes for CASSPASGYKTLAEQYF.

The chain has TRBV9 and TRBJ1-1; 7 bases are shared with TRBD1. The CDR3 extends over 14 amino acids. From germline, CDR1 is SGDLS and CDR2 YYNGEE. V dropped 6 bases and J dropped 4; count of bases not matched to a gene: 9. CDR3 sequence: CASTPDRQGTEAFF. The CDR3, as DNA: TGTGCCAGCACTCCGGACAGGCAGGGCACTGAAGCTTTCTTT.

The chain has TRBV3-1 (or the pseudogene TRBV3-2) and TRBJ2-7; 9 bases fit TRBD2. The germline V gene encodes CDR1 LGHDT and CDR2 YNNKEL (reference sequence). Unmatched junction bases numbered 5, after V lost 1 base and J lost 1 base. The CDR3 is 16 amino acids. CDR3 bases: TGTGCCAGCAGCCAAGGAAGGACTAGCGAGTCCTACGAGCAGTACTTC. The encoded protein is CASSQGRTSESYEQYF.

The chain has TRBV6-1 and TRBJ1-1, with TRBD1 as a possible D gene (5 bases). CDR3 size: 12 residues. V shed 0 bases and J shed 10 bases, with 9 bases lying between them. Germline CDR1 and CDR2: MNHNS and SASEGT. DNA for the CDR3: TGTGCCAGCAGTGAAGCTCAGGGTCGAGCTTTCTTT. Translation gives CASSEAQGRAFF.

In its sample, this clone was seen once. The CDR3 sequence is CASSEGQGNSPLHF. In DNA, the CDR3 is TGTGCCAGCAGCGAGGGACAGGGTAATTCACCCCTCCACTTT. The chain joins TRBV4-2 to TRBJ1-6; 9 bases map to TRBD1. Germline V CDR1 and CDR2: LGHNA, YNFKEQ. The CDR3 is made up of 14 amino acids. V lost 5 bases, J lost 6 bases, and 2 bases stayed unmatched.

The CDR3 here is CASSPSSAGGGTEAFF. CDR3 bases: TGTGCCAGCTCACCTTCGTCCGCGGGTGGGGGCACTGAAGCTTTCTTT. The chain joins TRBV18 to TRBJ1-1; weak D call: TRBD1 (5 bases). The germline CDR1 and CDR2 sequences are KGHSH and LQKENI. There are 16 residues in the CDR3. The germline V and J ends were trimmed by 3 bases and 4 bases, with 18 bases remaining between them.

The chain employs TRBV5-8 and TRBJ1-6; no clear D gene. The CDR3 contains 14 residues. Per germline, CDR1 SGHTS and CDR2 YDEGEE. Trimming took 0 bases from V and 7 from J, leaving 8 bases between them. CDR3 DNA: TGTGCCAGCAGCTTGGGTACCAACAATTCACCCCTCCACTTT. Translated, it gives CASSLGTNNSPLHF.

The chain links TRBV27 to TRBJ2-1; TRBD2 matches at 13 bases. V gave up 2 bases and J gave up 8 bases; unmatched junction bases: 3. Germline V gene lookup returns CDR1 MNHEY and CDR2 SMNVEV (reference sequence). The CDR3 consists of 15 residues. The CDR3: CASSLRTSGSHEQFF. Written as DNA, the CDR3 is TGTGCCAGCAGTTTAAGGACTAGCGGGAGCCATGAGCAGTTCTTC.

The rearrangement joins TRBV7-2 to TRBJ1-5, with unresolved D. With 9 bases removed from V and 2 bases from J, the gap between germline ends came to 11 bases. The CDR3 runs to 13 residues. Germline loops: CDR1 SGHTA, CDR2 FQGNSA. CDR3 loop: CASSLWGNQPQHF. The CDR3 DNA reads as TGTGCCAGTTCCCTTTGGGGCAATCAGCCCCAGCATTTT.

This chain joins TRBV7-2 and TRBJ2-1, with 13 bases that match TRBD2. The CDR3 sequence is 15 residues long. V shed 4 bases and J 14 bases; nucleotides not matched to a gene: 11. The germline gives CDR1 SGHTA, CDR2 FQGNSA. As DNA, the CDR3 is TGTGCCAGCAGCTCCTCTTCGGGACTAGCGGGGAGGGAGTTCTTC. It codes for CASSSSSGLAGREFF.

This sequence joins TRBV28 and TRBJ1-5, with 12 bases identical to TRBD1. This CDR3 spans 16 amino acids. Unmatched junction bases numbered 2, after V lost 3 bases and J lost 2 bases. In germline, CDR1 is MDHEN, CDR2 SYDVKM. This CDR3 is CASSFGTGGGNQPQHF. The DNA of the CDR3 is TGTGCCAGCAGTTTCGGGACAGGGGGCGGCAATCAGCCCCAGCATTTT.

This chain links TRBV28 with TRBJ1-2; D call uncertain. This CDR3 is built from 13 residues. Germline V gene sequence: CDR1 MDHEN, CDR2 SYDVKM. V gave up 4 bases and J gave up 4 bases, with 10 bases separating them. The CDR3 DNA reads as TGTGCCAGCAGTTACGGGGAGGGCTATGGCTACACCTTC. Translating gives CASSYGEGYGYTF.

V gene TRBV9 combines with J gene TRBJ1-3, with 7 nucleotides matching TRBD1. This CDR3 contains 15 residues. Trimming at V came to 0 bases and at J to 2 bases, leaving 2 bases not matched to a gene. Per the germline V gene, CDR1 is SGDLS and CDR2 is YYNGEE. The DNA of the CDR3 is TGTGCCAGCAGCGTAGATGGACAGGCTGGAAACACCATATATTTT. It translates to CASSVDGQAGNTIYF.

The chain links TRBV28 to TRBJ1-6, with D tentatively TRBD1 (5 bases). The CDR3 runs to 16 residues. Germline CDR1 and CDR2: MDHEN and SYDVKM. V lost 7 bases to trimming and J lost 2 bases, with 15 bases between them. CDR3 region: CASNPPGGTYNSPLHF. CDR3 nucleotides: TGTGCCAGCAATCCCCCGGGGGGAACCTATAATTCACCCCTCCACTTT.

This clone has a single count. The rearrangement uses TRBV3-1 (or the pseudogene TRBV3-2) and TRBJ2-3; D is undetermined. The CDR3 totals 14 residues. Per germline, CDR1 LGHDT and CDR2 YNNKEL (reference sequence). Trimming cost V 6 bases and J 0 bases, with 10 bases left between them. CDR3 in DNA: TGTGCCAGCAGTGATGGGCGGAGCACAGATACGCAGTATTTT. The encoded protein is CASSDGRSTDTQYF.

As DNA, the CDR3 is TGTGCCAGCAGTTACCGGCAAAACAATCAGCCCCAGCATTTT. Its protein product is CASSYRQNNQPQHF. This chain uses TRBV6-2 or TRBV6-3 with TRBJ1-5; D is undetermined. The CDR3 loop spans 14 amino acids. Germline V lookup: CDR1 MNHEY, CDR2 SVGEGT. V was trimmed by 2 bases and J by 3 bases, leaving 8 bases between them.

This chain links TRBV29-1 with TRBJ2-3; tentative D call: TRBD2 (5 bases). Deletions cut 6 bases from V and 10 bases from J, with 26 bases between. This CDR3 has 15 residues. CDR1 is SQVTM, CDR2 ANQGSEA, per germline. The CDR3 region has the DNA TGCAGCGTCGCAGCAGTTCAAGCGGCCGCAGGATCGCAGTATTTT. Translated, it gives CSVAAVQAAAGSQYF.

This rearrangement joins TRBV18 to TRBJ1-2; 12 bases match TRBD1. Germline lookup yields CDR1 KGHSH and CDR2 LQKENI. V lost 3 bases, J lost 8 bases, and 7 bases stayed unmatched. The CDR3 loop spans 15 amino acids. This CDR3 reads CASSPSTGTGGGYTF. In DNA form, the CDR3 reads TGTGCCAGCTCACCTTCGACCGGGACAGGGGGCGGCTACACCTTC.

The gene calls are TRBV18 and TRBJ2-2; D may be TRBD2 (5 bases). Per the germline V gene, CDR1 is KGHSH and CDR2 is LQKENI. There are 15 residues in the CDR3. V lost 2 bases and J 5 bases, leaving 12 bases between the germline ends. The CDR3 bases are TGTGCCAGCTCACCAAACCAGGACTTTACCGGGGAGCTGTTTTTT. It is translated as CASSPNQDFTGELFF.

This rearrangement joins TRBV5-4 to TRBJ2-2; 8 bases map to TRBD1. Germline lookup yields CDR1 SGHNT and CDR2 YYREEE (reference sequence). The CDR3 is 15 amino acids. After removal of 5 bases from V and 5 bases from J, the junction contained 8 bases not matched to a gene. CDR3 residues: CASSYQGAGTGELFF. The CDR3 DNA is TGTGCCAGCAGTTATCAGGGGGCAGGAACCGGGGAGCTGTTTTTT.